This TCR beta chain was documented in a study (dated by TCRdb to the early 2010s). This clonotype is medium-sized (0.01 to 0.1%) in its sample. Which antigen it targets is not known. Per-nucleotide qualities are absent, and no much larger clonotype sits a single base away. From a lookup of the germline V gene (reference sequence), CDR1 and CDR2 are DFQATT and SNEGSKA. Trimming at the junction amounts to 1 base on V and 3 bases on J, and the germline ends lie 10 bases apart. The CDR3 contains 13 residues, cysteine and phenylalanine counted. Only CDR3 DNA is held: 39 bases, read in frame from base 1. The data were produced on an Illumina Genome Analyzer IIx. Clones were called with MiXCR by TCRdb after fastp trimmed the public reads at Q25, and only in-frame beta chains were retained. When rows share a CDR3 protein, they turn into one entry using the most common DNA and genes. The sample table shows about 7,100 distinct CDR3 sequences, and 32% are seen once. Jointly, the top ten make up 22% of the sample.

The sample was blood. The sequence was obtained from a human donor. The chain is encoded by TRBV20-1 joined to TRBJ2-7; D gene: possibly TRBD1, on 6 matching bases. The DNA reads TGCAGTGCTAGAGGCCGACAGGTCTACGAGCAGTACTTC. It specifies CSARGRQVYEQYF.